These T cell receptor beta chains were read from a single sample in a study of T cell responses to AZD1222 COVID-19 vaccine. TCRdb's copy holds only in-frame clones and misses some; the assay was immunoSEQ multiplex PCR. The sample holds approximately 130,000 clones, 85% to 90% seen once. The specimen comprised peripheral blood, sampled on day 0 of AZD1222 vaccination. These receptors were obtained from an adult in good health. The CDR3 runs from the conserved cysteine through the conserved F or W. A D gene is named only where the DNA matches it firmly. Clone size is shown for a subset of rows, as once, few, many or a class of expanded clone.

j_call d_call clone_size v_call cdr3_aa cdr3_nt
TRBJ1-6 TRBD1 few TRBV27 CASRSLRGTGDSPLHF TGTGCCAGCAGATCGCTCCGGGGGACAGGGGATTCACCCCTCCACTTT
TRBJ1-3 . . TRBV2 CASSDGGAGNTIYF TGTGCCAGCAGTGATGGGGGAGCTGGAAACACCATATATTTT
TRBJ2-7 TRBD1 . TRBV30 CACGSGTELWGQYF TGTGCCTGTGGCTCCGGGACAGAGTTATGGGGGCAGTACTTC
TRBJ1-3 . . TRBV5-4 CASSWEGGSAGNTIYF TGTGCCAGCAGCTGGGAAGGGGGGTCTGCTGGAAACACCATATATTTT
TRBJ1-5 . . TRBV5-1 CASSLEQGQPQHF TGCGCCAGCAGCTTGGAACAGGGACAGCCCCAGCATTTT
TRBJ1-5 . . TRBV27 CASSPPGRAGQPQHF TGTGCCAGCAGTCCCCCGGGCAGGGCGGGTCAGCCCCAGCATTTT
TRBJ2-7 . . TRBV30 CAWSVRGGEQYF TGTGCCTGGAGTGTCCGGGGCGGCGAGCAGTACTTC
TRBJ1-2 TRBD1 . TRBV4-2 CASSRTQGTGDNYGYTF TGTGCCAGCAGCCGCACGCAGGGGACAGGGGATAACTATGGCTACACCTTC
TRBJ2-1 TRBD2 . TRBV24-1 CATSDPRDYYNEQFF TGTGCCACCAGTGATCCCCGGGACTACTACAATGAGCAGTTCTTC
TRBJ1-4 . . TRBV12-5 CASGFQAGGANEKLFF TGTGCTAGTGGTTTTCAGGCCGGGGGGGCTAATGAAAAACTGTTTTTT
TRBJ2-7 TRBD2 . TRBV6-1 CASSGAALAVLYEQYF TGTGCCAGCAGTGGAGCTGCGCTAGCGGTGCTCTACGAGCAGTACTTC
TRBJ1-1 . . TRBV7-2 CASSRKVANTEAFF TGTGCCAGCAGCCGGAAAGTCGCTAACACTGAAGCTTTCTTT
TRBJ1-1 TRBD1 . TRBV3-1/TRBV3-2 CASSPTGEPLGAFF TGTGCCAGCAGCCCGACAGGGGAACCCTTGGGAGCTTTCTTT
TRBJ2-7 TRBD2 once TRBV7-9 CASSLGLAGYEQYF TGTGCCAGCAGCCTTGGTCTAGCGGGGTACGAGCAGTACTTC
TRBJ2-7 . . TRBV7-2 CASSLGVGGADPYEQYF TGTGCCAGCAGCTTAGGTGTTGGGGGGGCGGACCCCTACGAGCAGTACTTC
TRBJ1-1 . . TRBV19 CASSATTGHRGEAFF TGTGCCAGTAGTGCCACAACAGGGCACCGAGGTGAAGCTTTCTTT
TRBJ2-7 . . TRBV19 CASSIARGRSYEQYF TGTGCCAGTAGTATAGCCAGGGGAAGGTCCTACGAGCAGTACTTC
TRBJ2-2 TRBD2 . TRBV19 CASRTSGDTGELFF TGTGCCAGTAGGACTAGCGGAGACACCGGGGAGCTGTTTTTT
TRBJ1-3 . . TRBV6-5 CASGRQPGNTIYF TGTGCCAGCGGTAGACAGCCTGGAAACACCATATATTTT
TRBJ2-7 TRBD1 . TRBV19 CASSITGTGSSYEQYF TGTGCCAGTAGTATCACCGGGACAGGGAGCTCCTACGAGCAGTACTTC
TRBJ1-2 . few TRBV24-1 CATSDATANYGYTF TGTGCCACCAGTGATGCTACTGCCAACTATGGCTACACCTTC
TRBJ2-7 TRBD2 . TRBV5-6 CASSPSGLASYEQYF TGTGCCAGCAGCCCATCGGGACTAGCGAGCTACGAGCAGTACTTC
TRBJ2-5 TRBD1 . TRBV18 CASSSGTGGRETQYF TGTGCCAGCTCTTCAGGGACAGGGGGCCGTGAGACCCAGTACTTC
TRBJ2-2 . few TRBV2 CASSFQGGNTGELFF TGTGCCAGCAGCTTTCAGGGGGGGAACACCGGGGAGCTGTTTTTT
TRBJ1-2 . . TRBV5-4 CASSLKGESRVGYTF TGTGCCAGCAGCTTGAAAGGAGAGAGCAGGGTGGGCTACACCTTC
TRBJ1-2 TRBD1 . TRBV30 CAWSRDRPYGYTF TGTGCCTGGAGCCGGGACAGGCCTTATGGCTACACCTTC
TRBJ1-5 TRBD1 . TRBV5-1 CASSSTGNQPQHF TGCGCCAGCAGCTCGACAGGGAATCAGCCCCAGCATTTT
TRBJ1-2 . . TRBV5-1 CASSLRSGGRGYTF TGCGCCAGCAGCTTGAGGTCCGGGGGTCGGGGCTACACCTTC
TRBJ1-1 . once TRBV19 CASIGRENTEAFF TGTGCCAGTATAGGCAGGGAGAACACTGAAGCTTTCTTT
TRBJ2-1 TRBD2 . TRBV4-2 CASSQEGGAGTYNEQFF TGTGCCAGCAGCCAAGAGGGAGGAGCGGGGACCTACAATGAGCAGTTCTTC
TRBJ2-3 TRBD2 . TRBV6-5 CASTVLATGDTQYF TGTGCCAGCACCGTACTAGCGACGGGGGATACGCAGTATTTT
TRBJ1-1 . once TRBV6-5 CASSYSRGTEAFF TGTGCCAGCAGTTACTCGAGGGGAACTGAAGCTTTCTTT
TRBJ1-2 . . TRBV10-3 CAISESGTRLNYGYTF TGTGCCATCAGTGAGTCTGGGACAAGACTTAACTATGGCTACACCTTC
TRBJ2-5 . . TRBV10-1 CASSDLLRETQYF TGCGCCAGCAGTGACCTTCTAAGGGAGACCCAGTACTTC
TRBJ1-6 . . TRBV7-9 CASSLPGANNSPLHF TGTGCCAGCAGCTTGCCGGGGGCTAACAATTCACCCCTCCACTTT
TRBJ2-7 TRBD2 . TRBV6-5 CASSLGLAGSSYEQYF TGTGCCAGCAGTTTGGGACTAGCGGGGAGCTCCTACGAGCAGTACTTC
TRBJ2-7 . . TRBV2 CASEGGSSYEQYF TGTGCCAGCGAGGGGGGGAGCTCCTACGAGCAGTACTTC
TRBJ2-7 TRBD2 . TRBV6-2/TRBV6-3 CASSNRLAGTYEQYF TGTGCCAGCAGCAATAGACTAGCGGGCACCTACGAGCAGTACTTC
TRBJ2-3 . once TRBV5-1 CASSLVAEPPDTQYF TGCGCCAGCAGCTTGGTTGCAGAACCTCCAGATACGCAGTATTTT
TRBJ2-1 TRBD2 . TRBV28 CASSPGSGGAAYNEQFF TGTGCCAGCAGTCCCGGTAGCGGGGGGGCCGCCTACAATGAGCAGTTCTTC
TRBJ2-7 . . TRBV7-2 CASSALTVLYEQYF TGTGCCAGCAGCGCCTTGACAGTTCTCTACGAGCAGTACTTC
TRBJ2-3 . . TRBV6-5 CASSGRRDTQYF TGTGCCAGCTCGGGCCGACGAGATACGCAGTATTTT
TRBJ1-2 . . TRBV5-6 CASSLLQSYGYTF TGTGCCAGCAGCTTGTTGCAGTCCTATGGCTACACCTTC
TRBJ1-2 . . TRBV29-1 CSVEGVSYGYTF TGCAGCGTTGAAGGAGTCAGCTATGGCTACACCTTC
TRBJ1-1 TRBD1 . TRBV27 CASSLGRGQGASGTEAFF TGTGCCAGCAGTTTAGGTAGGGGACAGGGGGCTTCGGGGACTGAAGCTTTCTTT
TRBJ1-5 TRBD1 . TRBV10-1 CAITPGGRQPQHF TGCGCCATCACCCCAGGGGGTCGGCAGCCCCAGCATTTT
TRBJ1-5 . few TRBV19 CASSKVGSQPQHF TGTGCCAGTAGCAAGGTGGGGAGTCAGCCCCAGCATTTT
TRBJ2-3 . . TRBV19 CASNSPSSTDTQYF TGTGCCAGTAACTCGCCATCTAGCACAGATACGCAGTATTTT
TRBJ1-5 TRBD1 . TRBV2 CASRQQGASSNQPQHF TGTGCCAGCAGGCAGCAGGGGGCGAGTAGCAATCAGCCCCAGCATTTT
TRBJ1-6 . once TRBV6-5 CASSSTGGPSPLHF TGTGCCAGCAGCTCGACAGGAGGGCCTTCACCCCTCCACTTT
TRBJ2-3 . . TRBV5-6 CASSLGVQGSQYF TGTGCCAGCAGCTTGGGGGTCCAAGGGTCGCAGTATTTT
TRBJ1-2 . . TRBV3-1/TRBV3-2 CASSQRAGYGYTF TGTGCCAGCAGCCAAAGGGCGGGGTATGGCTACACCTTC
TRBJ1-2 . . TRBV7-8 CASSTSTANYGYTF TGTGCCAGCAGCACCTCGACAGCTAACTATGGCTACACCTTC
TRBJ1-4 . . TRBV5-1 CASSLLRAEDEKLFF TGCGCCAGCAGCCTGTTGAGGGCGGAGGATGAAAAACTGTTTTTT
TRBJ2-5 TRBD2 . TRBV27 CASSPRTSGRAMETQYF TGTGCCAGCAGTCCCCGGACTAGCGGGAGGGCCATGGAGACCCAGTACTTC
TRBJ1-2 . . TRBV15 CATSRELGVGYTF TGTGCCACCAGCAGAGAACTCGGGGTTGGCTACACCTTC
TRBJ1-1 TRBD1 . TRBV9 CASSPGDSRGTEAFF TGTGCCAGCAGCCCAGGGGACAGTCGAGGGACTGAAGCTTTCTTT
TRBJ1-6 . . TRBV19 CASSPVLGNNSPLHF TGTGCCAGTAGCCCCGTCCTGGGGAATAATTCACCCCTCCACTTT
TRBJ2-2 TRBD2 . TRBV7-2 CASSLSSGGNTGELFF TGTGCCAGCAGCCTGTCGAGCGGGGGAAACACCGGGGAGCTGTTTTTT
TRBJ2-2 . . TRBV29-1 CSGAGPGELFF TGCAGCGGGGCGGGGCCCGGGGAGCTGTTTTTT